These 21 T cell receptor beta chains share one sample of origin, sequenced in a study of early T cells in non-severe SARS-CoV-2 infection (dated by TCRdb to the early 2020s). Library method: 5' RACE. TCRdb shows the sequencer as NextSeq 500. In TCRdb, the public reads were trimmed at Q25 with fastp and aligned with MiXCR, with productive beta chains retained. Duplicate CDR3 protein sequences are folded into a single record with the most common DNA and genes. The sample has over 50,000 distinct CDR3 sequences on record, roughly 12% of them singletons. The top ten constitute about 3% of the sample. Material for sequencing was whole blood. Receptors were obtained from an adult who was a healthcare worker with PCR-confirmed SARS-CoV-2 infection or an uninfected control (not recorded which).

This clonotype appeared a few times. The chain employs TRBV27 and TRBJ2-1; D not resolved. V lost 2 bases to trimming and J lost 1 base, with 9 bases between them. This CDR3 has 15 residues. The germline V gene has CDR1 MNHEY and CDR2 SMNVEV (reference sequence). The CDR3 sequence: CASSLRPGSYNEQFF. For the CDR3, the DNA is TGTGCCAGCAGTTTAAGGCCTGGTTCCTACAATGAGCAGTTCTTC.

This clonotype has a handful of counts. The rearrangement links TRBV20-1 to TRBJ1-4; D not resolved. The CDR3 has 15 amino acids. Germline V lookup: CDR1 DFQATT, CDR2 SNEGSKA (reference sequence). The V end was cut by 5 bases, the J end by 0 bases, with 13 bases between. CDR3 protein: CSALRSAATNEKLFF. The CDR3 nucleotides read TGCAGTGCTCTCCGGTCGGCTGCAACTAATGAAAAACTGTTTTTT.

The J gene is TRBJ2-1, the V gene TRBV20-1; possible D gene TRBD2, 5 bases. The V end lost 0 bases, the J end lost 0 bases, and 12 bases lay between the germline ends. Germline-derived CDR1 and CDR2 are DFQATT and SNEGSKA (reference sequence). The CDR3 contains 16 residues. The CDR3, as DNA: TGCAGTGCTAGAGACAGCGGTTCTAGCTCCTACAATGAGCAGTTCTTC. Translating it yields CSARDSGSSSYNEQFF.

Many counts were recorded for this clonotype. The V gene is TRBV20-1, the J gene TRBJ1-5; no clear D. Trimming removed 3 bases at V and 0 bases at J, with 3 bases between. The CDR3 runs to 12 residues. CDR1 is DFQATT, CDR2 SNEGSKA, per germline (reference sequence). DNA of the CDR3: TGCAGTGCTAGGGGTAGCAATCAGCCCCAGCATTTT. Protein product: CSARGSNQPQHF.

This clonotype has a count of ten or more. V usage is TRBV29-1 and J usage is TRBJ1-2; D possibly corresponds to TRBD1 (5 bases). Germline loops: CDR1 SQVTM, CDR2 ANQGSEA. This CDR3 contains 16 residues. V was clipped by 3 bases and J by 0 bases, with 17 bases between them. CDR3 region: CSVDTTVPEANYGYTF. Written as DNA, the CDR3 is TGCAGCGTTGATACGACAGTTCCTGAAGCTAACTATGGCTACACCTTC. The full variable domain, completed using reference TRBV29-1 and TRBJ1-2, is SAVISQKPSRDICQRGTSLTIQCQVDSQVTMMFWYRQQPGQSLTLIATANQGSEATYESGFVIDKFPISRPNLTFSTLTVSNMSPEDSSIYLCSVDTTVPEANYGYTFGSGTRLTVV.

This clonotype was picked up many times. CDR3 nucleotides: TGTGCTAGTGGTCCGACAGGGGGAGACTATGGCTACACCTTC. Its translation is CASGPTGGDYGYTF. This rearrangement joins TRBV12-5 to TRBJ1-2; 9 bases are a match to TRBD1. The germline V gene has CDR1 LGHNT and CDR2 FRNRAP. Trimming cost V 5 bases and J 3 bases; bases outside gene matches: 4. The CDR3 length is 14 residues.

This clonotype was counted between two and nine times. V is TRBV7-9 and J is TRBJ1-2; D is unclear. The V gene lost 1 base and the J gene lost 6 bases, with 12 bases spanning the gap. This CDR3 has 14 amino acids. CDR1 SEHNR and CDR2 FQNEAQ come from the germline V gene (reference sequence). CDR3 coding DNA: TGTGCCAGCAGCTTAGGCCCCTCCCGGGATGGCTACACCTTC. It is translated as CASSLGPSRDGYTF.

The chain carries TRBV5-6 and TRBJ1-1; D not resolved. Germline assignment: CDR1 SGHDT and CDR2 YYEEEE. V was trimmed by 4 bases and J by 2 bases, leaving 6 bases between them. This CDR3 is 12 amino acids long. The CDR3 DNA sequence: TGTGCCAGCAGCCATGTTAACACTGAAGCTTTCTTT. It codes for CASSHVNTEAFF.

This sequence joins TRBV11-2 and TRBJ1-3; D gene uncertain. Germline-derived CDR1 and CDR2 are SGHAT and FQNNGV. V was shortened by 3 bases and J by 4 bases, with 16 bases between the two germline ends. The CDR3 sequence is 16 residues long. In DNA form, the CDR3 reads TGTGCCAGCAGCTTCATCCGGAGGGCAGAGGGAAACACCATATATTTT. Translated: CASSFIRRAEGNTIYF.

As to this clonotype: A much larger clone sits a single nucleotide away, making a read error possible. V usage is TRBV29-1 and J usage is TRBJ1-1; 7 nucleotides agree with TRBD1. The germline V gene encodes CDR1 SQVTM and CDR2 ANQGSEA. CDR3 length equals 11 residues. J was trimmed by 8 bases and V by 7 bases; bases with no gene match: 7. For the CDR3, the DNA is TGCAGCGGATTCCAGGGGGACGAAGCTTTCTTT. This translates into CSGFQGDEAFF.

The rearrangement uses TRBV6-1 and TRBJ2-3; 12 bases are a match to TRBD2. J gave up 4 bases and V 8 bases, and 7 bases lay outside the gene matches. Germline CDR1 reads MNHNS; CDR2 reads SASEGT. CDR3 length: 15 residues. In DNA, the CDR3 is TGTGCCAGCGGTCTACTAGCGGGGGGCCCAGATACGCAGTATTTT. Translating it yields CASGLLAGGPDTQYF.

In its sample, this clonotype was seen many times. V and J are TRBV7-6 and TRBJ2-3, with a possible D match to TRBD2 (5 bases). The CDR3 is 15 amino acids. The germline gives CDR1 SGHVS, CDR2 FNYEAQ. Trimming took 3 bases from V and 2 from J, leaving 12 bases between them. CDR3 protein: CASSLALAFTDTQYF. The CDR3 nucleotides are TGTGCCAGCAGCTTGGCTCTAGCCTTCACAGATACGCAGTATTTT.

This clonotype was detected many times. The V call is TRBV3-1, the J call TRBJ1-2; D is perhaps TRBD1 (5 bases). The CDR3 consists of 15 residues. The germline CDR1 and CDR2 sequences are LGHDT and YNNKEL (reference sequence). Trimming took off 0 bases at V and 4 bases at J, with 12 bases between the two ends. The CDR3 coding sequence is TGTGCCAGCAGCCAAGATTCGGGACGGGGCTATGGCTACACCTTC. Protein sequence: CASSQDSGRGYGYTF.

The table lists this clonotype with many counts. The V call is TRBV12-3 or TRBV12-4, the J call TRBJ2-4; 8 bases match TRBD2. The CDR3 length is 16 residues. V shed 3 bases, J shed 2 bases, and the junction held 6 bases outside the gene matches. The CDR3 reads CASSFMAGGPKNIQYF. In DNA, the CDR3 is TGTGCCAGCAGTTTCATGGCGGGAGGCCCCAAAAACATTCAGTACTTC.

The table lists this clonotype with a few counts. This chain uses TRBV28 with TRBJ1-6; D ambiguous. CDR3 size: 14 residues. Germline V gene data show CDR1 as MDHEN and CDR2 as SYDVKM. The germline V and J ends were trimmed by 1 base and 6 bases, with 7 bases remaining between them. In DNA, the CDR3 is TGTGCCAGCAGTTTATCTGGAATTAATTCACCCCTCCACTTT. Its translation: CASSLSGINSPLHF.

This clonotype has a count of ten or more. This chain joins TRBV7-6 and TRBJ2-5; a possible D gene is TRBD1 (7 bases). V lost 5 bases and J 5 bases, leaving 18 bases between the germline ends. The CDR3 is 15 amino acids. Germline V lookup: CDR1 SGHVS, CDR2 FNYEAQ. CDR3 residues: CASSPPGGGGETQYF. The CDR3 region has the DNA TGTGCCAGCAGCCCACCCGGAGGGGGCGGGGAGACCCAGTACTTC.

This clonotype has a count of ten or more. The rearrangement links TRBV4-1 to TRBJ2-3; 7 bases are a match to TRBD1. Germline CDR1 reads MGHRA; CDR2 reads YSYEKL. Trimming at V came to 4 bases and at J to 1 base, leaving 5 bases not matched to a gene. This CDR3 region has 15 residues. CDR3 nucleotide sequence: TGCGCCAGCAGCCTCCGGGACAGACGCACAGATACGCAGTATTTT. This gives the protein CASSLRDRRTDTQYF.

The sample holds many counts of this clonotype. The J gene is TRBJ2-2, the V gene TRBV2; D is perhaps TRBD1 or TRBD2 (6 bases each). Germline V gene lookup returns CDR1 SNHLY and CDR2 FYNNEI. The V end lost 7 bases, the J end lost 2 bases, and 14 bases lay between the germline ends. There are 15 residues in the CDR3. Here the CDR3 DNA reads TGTGCCAGCACCCCGGGGGCGCACAACACCGGGGAGCTGTTTTTT. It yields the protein CASTPGAHNTGELFF.

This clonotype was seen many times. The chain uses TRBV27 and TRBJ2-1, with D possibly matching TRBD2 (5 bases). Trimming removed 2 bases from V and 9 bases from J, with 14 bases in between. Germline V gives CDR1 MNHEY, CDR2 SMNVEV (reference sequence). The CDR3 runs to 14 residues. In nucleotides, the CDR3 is TGTGCCAGCAGTTTAAGGGCGGGTTACGGTGAGCAGTTCTTC. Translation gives CASSLRAGYGEQFF.

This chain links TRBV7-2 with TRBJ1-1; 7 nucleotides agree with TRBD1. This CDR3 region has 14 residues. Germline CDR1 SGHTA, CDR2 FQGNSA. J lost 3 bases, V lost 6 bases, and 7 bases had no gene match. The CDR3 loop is CASRTGTAYTEAFF. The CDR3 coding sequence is TGTGCCAGCAGAACCGGGACAGCCTACACTGAAGCTTTCTTT.

CDR3 protein: CASSSLQAGGYEQYF. The CDR3 nucleotides read TGTGCCAGCAGCTCACTCCAAGCGGGAGGGTACGAGCAGTACTTC. The chain links TRBV5-5 to TRBJ2-7; 10 bases align to TRBD2. Germline V gene data show CDR1 as SGHKS and CDR2 as YYEKEE (reference sequence). Trimming cost V 3 bases and J 4 bases; bases outside gene matches: 7. This CDR3 is built from 15 residues.